The 22 T cell receptor beta chains presented below share a single source sample, sequenced in a study of shared clonotypes between healthy human individuals. Naive-designated CD8 cells lacked CD45RO, were positively enriched for CCR7, and omitted terminally differentiated effector memory CD45RA+ cells. TCRdb's table, derived via immunoSEQ multiplex PCR, lists solely in-frame clones and lacks some. This table holds approximately 740,000 clones, 80% to 95% found once. The specimen was naive CD8+ T cells sorted from blood. All receptors come from a man younger than 45 in good health.

The CDR3 sequence: CASSEASNLNNEQFF. CDR3 nucleotides: TGTGCCAGCAGTGAAGCCAGCAACCTTAACAATGAGCAGTTCTTC. The chain links TRBV2 to TRBJ2-1; no clear D. The germline V gene encodes CDR1 SNHLY and CDR2 FYNNEI. This CDR3 is 15 amino acids long. V lost 0 bases to trimming and J lost 5 bases, with 11 bases between them.

Worth noting for this clone: Other DNA sequences from this sample encode an identical CDR3 as well. The V call is TRBV28, the J call TRBJ2-7; D is ambiguous. This CDR3 has 12 residues. Trimming left V 2 bases short and J 1 base short, with 3 bases between. Per the germline V gene, CDR1 is MDHEN and CDR2 is SYDVKM. The CDR3 bases are TGTGCCAGCAGTTTAAATTCCTACGAGCAGTACTTC. Translated, it gives CASSLNSYEQYF.

The chain recombines TRBV5-5 with TRBJ2-2; TRBD2 is a possible D gene (5 bases). This CDR3 spans 14 amino acids. Germline V gene lookup returns CDR1 SGHKS and CDR2 YYEKEE (reference sequence). Trimming removed 4 bases at V and 6 bases at J, with 13 bases between. CDR3 in DNA: TGTGCCAGCAGCCCTTCGACCGGGGCCGGGGAGCTGTTTTTT. Its protein product is CASSPSTGAGELFF.

The V gene is TRBV25-1, the J gene TRBJ2-7, with TRBD2 matching over 13 bases. The CDR3 covers 16 residues. CDR1 is MGHDK and CDR2 is SYGVNS in the germline V gene. V dropped 5 bases and J dropped 6; count of bases not matched to a gene: 10. The CDR3 loop reads CASSSTGTSGTPEQYF. The CDR3 DNA reads as TGTGCCAGCAGTTCTACCGGGACTAGCGGGACCCCCGAGCAGTACTTC.

As concerns this clone: This CDR3 is also generated by other DNA sequences in the sample. J is TRBJ2-3 and V is TRBV28; no clear D. CDR3 length: 15 residues. The V gene lost 5 bases and the J gene lost 0 bases, with 12 bases spanning the gap. Germline CDR1 MDHEN, CDR2 SYDVKM. The CDR3 here is CASSLGGSSTDTQYF. The CDR3 DNA reads as TGTGCCAGCAGTCTCGGCGGTAGTAGCACAGATACGCAGTATTTT.

CDR3 bases: TGTGCCAGCAGCTTAGCGAGTCAGCGGGACCTGCCGGGGGCCCAGTACTTC. Its translation: CASSLASQRDLPGAQYF. The chain recombines TRBV7-9 with TRBJ2-5; TRBD2 agrees at 7 bases. The V gene's germline CDR1 is SEHNR and CDR2 FQNEAQ (reference sequence). The CDR3 is 17 amino acids. V shed 0 bases, J shed 9 bases, and the junction held 16 bases outside the gene matches. The variable domain in full, completed from reference TRBV7-9 and TRBJ2-5, reads DTGVSQNPRHKITKRGQNVTFRCDPISEHNRLYWYRQTLGQGPEFLTYFQNEAQLEKSRLLSDRFSAERPKGSFSTLEIQRTEQGDSAMYLCASSLASQRDLPGAQYFGPGTRLLVL.

The J gene is TRBJ2-5, the V gene TRBV7-9; D is unclear. The CDR3 is 15 residues long. Between the trimmed V and J ends, which lost 4 bases and 1 base, there was a span of 13 bases. Germline V gene lookup returns CDR1 SEHNR and CDR2 FQNEAQ (reference sequence). The CDR3 here is CASSSAYNPQETQYF. CDR3 sequence (DNA): TGTGCCAGCAGCTCCGCATACAACCCCCAAGAGACCCAGTACTTC.

The CDR3 sequence: CSVTGRSRSGANVLTF. The CDR3 region has the DNA TGCAGCGTGACAGGGAGATCCAGATCTGGGGCCAACGTCCTGACTTTC. This sequence joins TRBV29-1 and TRBJ2-6; 7 nucleotides line up with TRBD1. CDR3 size: 16 residues. CDR1 and CDR2 (germline): SQVTM, ANQGSEA. The V segment lost 6 bases and the J segment 1 base; nucleotides outside the gene matches: 9.

For the CDR3, the DNA is TGTGCCAGCTGGGCCGCGGACAAGAACACCGGGGAGCTGTTTTTT. Translation: CASWAADKNTGELFF. The chain is built from TRBV27 and TRBJ2-2; D is perhaps TRBD1 (5 bases). The germline gives CDR1 MNHEY, CDR2 SMNVEV (reference sequence). The CDR3 contains 15 residues. Deletions cut 8 bases from V and 1 base from J, with 14 bases between.

The rearrangement uses TRBV4-3 and TRBJ1-6, with 7 bases that match TRBD1. Germline lookup yields CDR1 LGHNA and CDR2 YSLEER. The junction had 9 bases not matched to a gene; V was cut back by 0 bases and J by 10 bases. The CDR3 covers 16 residues. CDR3 amino acids: CASSQEIRQGGSPLHF. As DNA, the CDR3 is TGCGCCAGCAGCCAAGAAATAAGGCAGGGGGGCTCACCCCTCCACTTT.

V is TRBV28 and J is TRBJ2-7; a weak D match, TRBD1 (5 bases). Germline V gene lookup returns CDR1 MDHEN and CDR2 SYDVKM. The CDR3 loop spans 14 amino acids. Trimming pared 6 bases from V and 0 bases from J, leaving 12 bases between. DNA for the CDR3: TGTGCCAGCAGCACAAGACAGATCTCCTACGAGCAGTACTTC. It translates to CASSTRQISYEQYF.

The CDR3 DNA reads as TGTGCCAGCAGCGGAACCGGGACTAGTTTCATCTACGAGCAGTACTTC. Encoded protein: CASSGTGTSFIYEQYF. The chain combines TRBV7-2 with TRBJ2-7; 8 bases match TRBD2. Germline CDR1 is SGHTA and CDR2 is FQGNSA. V lost 5 bases, J lost 3 bases, and 12 bases stayed unmatched. CDR3 length equals 16 residues.

This clone appeared once. V gene TRBV5-8 combines with J gene TRBJ1-5, with D perhaps matching TRBD1 (5 bases). CDR3 length: 13 residues. Trimming shortened V by 4 bases and J by 4 bases, and 9 bases separated the two germline ends. Germline-derived CDR1 and CDR2 are SGHTS and YDEGEE. CDR3: CASSRGVNQPQHF. CDR3 DNA sequence: TGTGCCAGCAGCCGGGGGGTGAATCAGCCCCAGCATTTT.

The CDR3 region has the DNA TGTGCCAGCAGTTACGGAAAAAATAGCAATCAGCCCCAGCATTTT. This sequence encodes CASSYGKNSNQPQHF. This rearrangement joins TRBV6-6 to TRBJ1-5, with D unresolved. From germline, CDR1 is MNHNY and CDR2 SVGAGI (reference sequence). The V end was cut by 2 bases, the J end by 0 bases, with 8 bases between. This CDR3 has 15 amino acids.

This clone has only one observation. This chain joins TRBV7-6 and TRBJ2-5; 8 nucleotides align to TRBD2. V gave up 5 bases and J gave up 5 bases; unmatched junction bases: 10. The length of the CDR3 is 15 residues. Germline lookup yields CDR1 SGHVS and CDR2 FNYEAQ. The CDR3 bases are TGTGCCAGCAGCCTAACCCTCAGCGGGAGTGAGACCCAGTACTTC. It specifies CASSLTLSGSETQYF.

The J gene is TRBJ2-5, the V gene TRBV7-9; 11 bases map to TRBD1. Germline CDR1 SEHNR, CDR2 FQNEAQ (reference sequence). CDR3 length: 15 residues. Trimming took 4 bases from V and 6 from J; bases not matched to a gene: 7. CDR3 sequence: CASSSWDRGWKTQYF. The CDR3 DNA reads as TGTGCCAGCAGCTCCTGGGACAGGGGGTGGAAGACCCAGTACTTC. The full variable domain, rest sourced from reference TRBV7-9 and TRBJ2-5, is DTGVSQNPRHKITKRGQNVTFRCDPISEHNRLYWYRQTLGQGPEFLTYFQNEAQLEKSRLLSDRFSAERPKGSFSTLEIQRTEQGDSAMYLCASSSWDRGWKTQYFGPGTRLLVL.

The chain recombines TRBV6-1 with TRBJ2-7; D is uncertain. The CDR3 runs 15 residues. Germline CDR1 and CDR2: MNHNS and SASEGT. Trimming cost V 1 base and J 3 bases, with 13 bases left between them. The CDR3 nucleotides are TGTGCCAGCAGTGAAGTAAGGAACGGAGACTACGAGCAGTACTTC. Encoded protein: CASSEVRNGDYEQYF.

The rearrangement links TRBV7-6 to TRBJ2-3; the D gene could be TRBD1 or TRBD2 (5 bases each). The length of the CDR3 is 16 residues. Trimming removed 2 bases at V and 0 bases at J, with 12 bases between. CDR1 and CDR2 (germline): SGHVS, FNYEAQ. For the CDR3, the DNA is TGTGCCAGCAGCTTAATCGGGACGGCTAGCACAGATACGCAGTATTTT. It yields the protein CASSLIGTASTDTQYF.

The V gene is TRBV5-4, the J gene TRBJ2-3; TRBD2 is a possible D gene (6 bases). Per germline, CDR1 SGHNT and CDR2 YYREEE (reference sequence). This CDR3 is built from 14 residues. The V end was cut by 5 bases, the J end by 7 bases, with 17 bases between. The CDR3 DNA reads as TGTGCCAGCAGACGACTAGGGGCGGTATATACGCAGTATTTT. Protein sequence: CASRRLGAVYTQYF.

The chain recombines TRBV19 with TRBJ2-1; D unclear. This CDR3 is 15 amino acids long. Germline V gene data show CDR1 as LNHDA and CDR2 as SQIVND (reference sequence). V was shortened by 4 bases and J by 2 bases, with 12 bases between the two germline ends. Here the CDR3 reads CASSTPFGAYNEQFF. As DNA, the CDR3 is TGTGCCAGTAGTACTCCGTTCGGAGCCTACAATGAGCAGTTCTTC.

The genes are TRBV21-1 and TRBJ2-2. TRBV21-1 has pseudogene status. This CDR3 is built from 11 residues. The CDR3 nucleotides are TGTGCCGACGGGGGCGCCGGGGAGCTGTTTTTT. It specifies CADGGAGELFF.

This sequence joins TRBV7-9 and TRBJ2-7; possible D gene TRBD1, 6 bases. V was trimmed by 5 bases and J by 0 bases, leaving 8 bases between them. Germline values: CDR1 SEHNR, CDR2 FQNEAQ (reference sequence). This CDR3 comprises 13 residues. The CDR3 loop is CASSMDSSYEQYF. Written as DNA, the CDR3 is TGTGCCAGCAGCATGGACAGCTCCTACGAGCAGTACTTC.